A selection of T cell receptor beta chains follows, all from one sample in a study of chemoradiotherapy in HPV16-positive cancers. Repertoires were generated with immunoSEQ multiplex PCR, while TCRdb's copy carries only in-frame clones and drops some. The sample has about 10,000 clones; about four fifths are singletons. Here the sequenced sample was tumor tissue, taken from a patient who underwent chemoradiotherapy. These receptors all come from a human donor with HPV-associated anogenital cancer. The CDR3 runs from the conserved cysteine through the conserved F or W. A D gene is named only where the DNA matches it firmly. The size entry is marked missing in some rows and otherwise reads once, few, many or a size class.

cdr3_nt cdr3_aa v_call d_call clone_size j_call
TGTGCCAGCAGCCGACGGGATGACACGCGGCCTGAAGCTTTCTTT CASSRRDDTRPEAFF TRBV7-8 NA NA TRBJ1-1
TGCAGCGTTGAAGAGAAGACGAAAGGGATTGAAGCTTTCTTT CSVEEKTKGIEAFF TRBV29-1 NA few TRBJ1-1
TGTGCCAGCAGCCCCGACAGGGCCATAGATACGCAGTATTTT CASSPDRAIDTQYF TRBV7-3 TRBD1 once TRBJ2-3
TGTGCCAGTAATGACGACAGGGACGTCACTGAAGCTTTCTTT CASNDDRDVTEAFF TRBV19 TRBD1 NA TRBJ1-1
TGTGCCAGCAGCTTGGACAGAGGTATGGAGCAGTACTTC CASSLDRGMEQYF TRBV5-4 NA NA TRBJ2-7
TGTGCCAGCTCATCGGGCTTAAGGGAGGGCACTGAAGCTTTCTTT CASSSGLREGTEAFF TRBV18 NA NA TRBJ1-1
TGTGCCAGTAGTATGAGAGGGGGAACCACCACCGGGGAGCTGTTTTTT CASSMRGGTTTGELFF TRBV19 NA NA TRBJ2-2
TGTGCCAGCAGCGTCCGGGGGGGCTCCTACAATGAGCAGTTCTTC CASSVRGGSYNEQFF TRBV9 TRBD2 NA TRBJ2-1
TGTGCCAGCTCACAGAGGGCGAACCCGGACACTGAAGCTTTCTTT CASSQRANPDTEAFF TRBV18 NA NA TRBJ1-1
TGTGCCAGCAGTTATCGGGCCACCACGGGTGGCTACACCTTC CASSYRATTGGYTF TRBV27 NA NA TRBJ1-2
TGTGCCAGCAGCTTAATTACTGGGGCCAACGTCCTGACTTTC CASSLITGANVLTF TRBV7-9 NA NA TRBJ2-6
TGTGCCAGCAGTTACTCGGCTAACACAGATACGCAGTATTTT CASSYSANTDTQYF TRBV6-5 NA NA TRBJ2-3
TGTGCCAGCAGCTTTCAATTGCCAGAGGTAGATACGCAGTATTTT CASSFQLPEVDTQYF TRBV11-2 NA NA TRBJ2-3
TGTGCCAGCAGCTTAGAGGGGGGGATAGCAGATACGCAGTATTTT CASSLEGGIADTQYF TRBV7-9 NA NA TRBJ2-3
TGCGCCAGCAGCTTGGGGGAGAACTCCTACAATGAGCAGTTCTTC CASSLGENSYNEQFF TRBV5-1 NA NA TRBJ2-1
TGCAGCGCTAGCGGGGGACAGCGCCTCACAGATACGCAGTATTTT CSASGGQRLTDTQYF TRBV29-1 TRBD2 NA TRBJ2-3
TGTGCCAGCAGCTCAGGCGGGGGGCCAGACACTGAAGCTTTCTTT CASSSGGGPDTEAFF TRBV7-8 NA NA TRBJ1-1
TGTGCCAGCAGCTCAACATGGGACACTGAAGCTTTCTTT CASSSTWDTEAFF TRBV6-5 NA NA TRBJ1-1
TGTGCCAGCAGTAAATATTCGGGGGCAGATACGCAGTATTTT CASSKYSGADTQYF TRBV7-6 NA once TRBJ2-3
TGTGCCAGTAGTACGCAGGCCAGGGAAGGCTACACCTTC CASSTQAREGYTF TRBV19 NA NA TRBJ1-2
TGTGCCAGCAGTTTAGGAAGGGGTCGTTGGACAGATACGCAGTATTTT CASSLGRGRWTDTQYF TRBV28 NA NA TRBJ2-3
TGTGCCAGCAGAGACCTTTGGGGGGGGGCTAACGAGCAGTACTTC CASRDLWGGANEQYF TRBV2 NA few TRBJ2-7
TGTGCCAGCAGTGCCAGACCGGGACAGGGGCAATCTAATGAAAAACTGTTTTTT CASSARPGQGQSNEKLFF TRBV6-1 TRBD1 once TRBJ1-4
TGTGCCAGCAGTATTCGGACAGGGCTCCGCGAAAAACTGTTTTTT CASSIRTGLREKLFF TRBV27 TRBD1 NA TRBJ1-4
TGTGCTAGTGGTTTCGGGGAGGGTGAGCAGTTCTTC CASGFGEGEQFF TRBV12-5 TRBD2 NA TRBJ2-1